This record looks at one T cell receptor beta chain sequence and its context. No cognate antigen has been identified for it. Nothing much larger sits one base from this clone, and base qualities are not available. Via the germline V gene (reference sequence), CDR1 is DFQATT and CDR2 SNEGSKA. A distance of 8 bases separates the germline ends of V and J, which lose 2 bases and 0 bases respectively. The CDR3 starts with the cysteine, ends with the phenylalanine, and has 14 residues. The DNA shown is the 42-base CDR3, in frame from base 1. This specimen comes from a study of molecular identifiers for immune sequencing clone quantification (dated by TCRdb to the late 2010s). Broadly, across the study: For a replicate experiment, RNA from roughly 20,000 or 100,000 naive CD8 T cells was divided into five aliquots, of which four were sequenced. This methods study benchmarked molecular-identifier clustering-based TCR repertoire sequencing (MIDCIRS) and TCR RNA copy counting, using CD8 T cells to do so.

Libraries of naive CD8 T cells were generated from about 20,000 to 1,000,000 sorted cells, with 10%, 30% or 50% of the purified RNA used. Naive CD8 T cells were FACS-sorted as CD8+CD4-CCR7+CD45RA+ on a BD FACSAria II into RLT Plus buffer. To test detection sensitivity, Jurkat RNA equivalent to about eleven TCR copies was spiked into samples of about 20,000-1,100,000 naive CD8 T cells. Enrichment of CD8 T cells was done with RosetteSep CD8+ T Cell Enrichment Cocktail plus Ficoll-Paque, and ACK red cell lysis came afterward. Receptors were amplified or captured by PCR. TCRdb records Illumina HiSeq 4000 as the sequencer. Bulk TCR libraries were made following a previously described method, with the TCR primers given in Table S5. Purification of total RNA was performed with the Qiagen AllPrep DNA/RNA kit. Before analysis, reads from multiple sequencing runs of the same library were pooled. As for the original processing: Reads were retained only if their TCR constant sequence matched exactly, and those retained reads were trimmed to 150 nt and grouped according to their 12-nt molecular barcodes. Reads within each barcode group were sub-clustered using a 15% Levenshtein threshold, and quality-weighted consensus sequences were constructed for each RNA molecule. Non-functional sequences were discarded, and so were lower-count sequences lying one edit away from another sequence. On the basis of fitting two negative binomial distributions, barcode sub-clusters with fewer than 20% of the maximum read count were discarded. TCRdb took the public reads, trimmed them with fastp at Q25, ran MiXCR for clone calling and kept in-frame beta chains. One record per CDR3 amino acid sequence lists the most common genes and DNA. The V and J calls shown here were made by TCRdb, not taken from the authors' results. This sample is represented by 400,000 to 600,000 distinct CDR3 sequences; about a fifth of them were singletons. The ten largest clones capture 0.7% to 0.95% of the sample.

General study outcomes and caveats: Modeling gave around 3 recovered TCR RNA copies per cell versus about 10 by digital PCR, implying approximately 30% capture efficiency. Highly expanded clone sizes could be underestimated if identical TCR molecules share a barcode. In CMV-specific effector cells, clones with more than 20 RNA copies contained over 99% of molecules, whereas in naive cells such clones contained under 1% of molecules. When barcode sub-clustering was omitted, TCR diversity was inflated by chimeric consensus sequences, with chimeras reaching as high as 47%. The naive libraries included spiked-in Jurkat TCR RNA (roughly nine copies' worth), and this Jurkat TCR RNA is not part of the donor repertoire. Spiked-in Jurkat TCR RNA equivalent to a single cell was reported to be detectable even among approximately 1.1 million naive CD8 T cells.

The sequenced sample was naive CD8+ T cells from blood, with Jurkat cell RNA spiked in. Sample cell subset or site, as interpreted from the label and publication: FACS-sorted CD8+CD4-CCR7+CD45RA+ naive T cells. The receptor's source is a human donor in good health. Some libraries in this study had Jurkat cell RNA spiked in. This receptor chain uses TRBV20-1 and TRBJ1-3; TRBD1 is a weak D gene call, 6 bases matching. CDR3 reads: CSARLQGSGNTIYF. The DNA sequence is as follows: TGCAGTGCTAGACTACAGGGCTCTGGAAACACCATATATTTT.